This T cell receptor (beta chain) was identified during a study of cytomegalovirus exposure and HLA in healthy donors. Study-level results: Many donors carried some public TCRs, although rarity characterized most TCR sequences.

Per germline, CDR1 MDHEN and CDR2 SYDVKM. The V and J ends lost 4 bases and 6 bases, in that order; junction bases with no gene match: 5. CDR3 length: 15 amino acids. The PCR ran on 60 Vbeta and 13 Jbeta primers. Study processing details: It was a later analysis that counted roughly 80 million unique TCR beta chains, of which roughly 10 million were shared. Clones were sequenced by immunoSEQ multiplex PCR, and TCRdb holds only the in-frame ones, with some missing. D and trimming were read from the DNA, whereas the V and J calls and clone size are those reported in that table. Of about 150,000 clones listed, more than 75% are singletons. Concerning this clone itself: Its antigen is as yet unknown.

The chain carries TRBV28 and TRBJ2-1; TRBD2 matches at 11 bases. Sequenced input: PBMCs. This TCR was sampled from a woman aged 18-29 years in good health and CMV-seronegative. This CDR3 reads CASSSLAGALNEQFF. The CDR3 coding sequence is TGTGCCAGCAGTTCACTAGCGGGGGCTCTCAATGAGCAGTTCTTC.